This TCR beta chain comes out of a study of cytomegalovirus exposure and HLA in healthy donors. Study background: Of approximately 400 genotyped donors, about 80% clustered with self-reported Caucasian donors.

A multiplex PCR was run with 60 Vbeta primers and 13 Jbeta primers. Produced via immunoSEQ multiplex PCR; TCRdb's table is partial and in-frame only. This table has over 100,000 clones, 9.5% to 13% appearing once. The donors gave bone marrow, and they were healthy. The CDR3 contains 12 residues. The germline V gene has CDR1 LNHNV and CDR2 YYDKDF (reference sequence). Trimming removed 6 bases at V and 2 bases at J, with 4 bases between. Study observations and caveats: Among TCR beta chains, those listed as cytomegalovirus-associated numbered 164.

This clone appeared a few times. Its matching antigen is unknown. The sequence came from a man aged 35 to 55 in good health and CMV-seropositive. The genes are TRBV15 and TRBJ2-2, with D uncertain. Input material: PBMCs. The CDR3 protein is CATRANTGELFF. CDR3 nucleotide sequence: TGTGCCACCAGGGCCAACACCGGGGAGCTGTTTTTT.